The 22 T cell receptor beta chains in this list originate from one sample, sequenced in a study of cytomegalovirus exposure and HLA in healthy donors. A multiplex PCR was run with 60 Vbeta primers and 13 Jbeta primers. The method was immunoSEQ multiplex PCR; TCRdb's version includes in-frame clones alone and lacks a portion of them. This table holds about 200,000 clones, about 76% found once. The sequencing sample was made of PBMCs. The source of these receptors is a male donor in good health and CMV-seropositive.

The CDR3 is CASSVAAGRSSGELFF. The CDR3 nucleotides read TGTGCCAGCAGCGTAGCTGCGGGGAGAAGTTCCGGGGAGCTGTTTTTT. J is TRBJ2-2 and V is TRBV9; TRBD2 is a possible D gene (6 bases). Trimming removed 0 bases at V and 6 bases at J, with 15 bases between. The CDR3 totals 16 residues. The germline gives CDR1 SGDLS, CDR2 YYNGEE.

The CDR3 DNA reads TGTGCCAGCAGCTCGACAGTAAATGGCTACACCTTC. Its translation: CASSSTVNGYTF. The rearrangement links TRBV7-9 to TRBJ1-2; D perhaps matches TRBD1 (5 bases). The V gene's germline CDR1 is SEHNR and CDR2 FQNEAQ (reference sequence). The CDR3 consists of 12 residues. The germline V and J ends were trimmed by 4 bases and 6 bases, with 9 bases remaining between them.

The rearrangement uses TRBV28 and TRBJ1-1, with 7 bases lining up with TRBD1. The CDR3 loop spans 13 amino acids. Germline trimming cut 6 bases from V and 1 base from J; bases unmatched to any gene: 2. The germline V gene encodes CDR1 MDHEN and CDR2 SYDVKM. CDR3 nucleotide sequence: TGTGCCAGCAGAAGACAGGGGAACACTGAAGCTTTCTTT. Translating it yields CASRRQGNTEAFF. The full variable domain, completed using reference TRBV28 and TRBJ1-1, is DVKVTQSSRYLVKRTGEKVFLECVQDMDHENMFWYRQDPGLGLRLIYFSYDVKMKEKGDIPEGYSVSREKKERFSLILESASTNQTSMYLCASRRQGNTEAFFGQGTRLTVV.

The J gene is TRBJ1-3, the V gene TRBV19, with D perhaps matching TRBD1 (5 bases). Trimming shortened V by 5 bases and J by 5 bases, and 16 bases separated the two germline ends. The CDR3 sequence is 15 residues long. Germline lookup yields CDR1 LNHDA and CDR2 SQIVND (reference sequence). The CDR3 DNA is TGTGCCAGTAGTGTCACAGGTCCTGCACGAAACACCATATATTTT. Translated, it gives CASSVTGPARNTIYF.

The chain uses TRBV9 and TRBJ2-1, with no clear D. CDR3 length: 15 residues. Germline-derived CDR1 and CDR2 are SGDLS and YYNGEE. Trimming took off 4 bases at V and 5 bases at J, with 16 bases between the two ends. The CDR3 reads CASSPDIGLHNEQFF. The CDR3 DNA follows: TGTGCCAGCAGCCCCGACATCGGCCTCCACAATGAGCAGTTCTTC.

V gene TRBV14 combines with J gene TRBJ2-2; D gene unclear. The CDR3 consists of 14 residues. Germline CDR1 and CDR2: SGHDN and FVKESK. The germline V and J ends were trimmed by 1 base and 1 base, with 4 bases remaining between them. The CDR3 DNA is TGTGCCAGCAGCCAAGTCGTGAACACCGGGGAGCTGTTTTTT. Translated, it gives CASSQVVNTGELFF.

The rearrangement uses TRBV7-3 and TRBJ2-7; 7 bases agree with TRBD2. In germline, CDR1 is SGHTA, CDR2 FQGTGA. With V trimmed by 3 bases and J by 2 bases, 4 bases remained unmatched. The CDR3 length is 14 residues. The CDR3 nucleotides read TGTGCCAGCAGCTTCCCCGGGAGGACCTACGAGCAGTACTTC. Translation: CASSFPGRTYEQYF.

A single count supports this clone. The CDR3 nucleotides are TGTGCCAGCAGCCACATTCTAGCGGGAGAAGGGGAGACCCAGTACTTC. It is translated as CASSHILAGEGETQYF. V and J are TRBV4-2 and TRBJ2-5; TRBD2 matches 10 bases. The V and J ends lost 3 bases and 5 bases, in that order; junction bases with no gene match: 9. The CDR3 is 16 amino acids. Germline CDR1 and CDR2: LGHNA and YNFKEQ.

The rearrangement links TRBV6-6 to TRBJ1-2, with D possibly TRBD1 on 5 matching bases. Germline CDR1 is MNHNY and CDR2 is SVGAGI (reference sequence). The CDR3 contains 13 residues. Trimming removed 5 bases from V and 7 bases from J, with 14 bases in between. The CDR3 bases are TGTGCCAGCAGTGGAGACAGTTCCGGTGGCTACACCTTC. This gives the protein CASSGDSSGGYTF.

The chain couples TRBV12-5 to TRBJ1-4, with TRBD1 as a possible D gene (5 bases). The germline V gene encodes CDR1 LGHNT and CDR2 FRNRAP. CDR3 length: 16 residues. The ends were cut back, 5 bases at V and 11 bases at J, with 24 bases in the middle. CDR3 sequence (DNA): TGTGCTAGTGGTCTCATAGACAGAGACATTCCAGGGAAACTGTTTTTT. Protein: CASGLIDRDIPGKLFF.

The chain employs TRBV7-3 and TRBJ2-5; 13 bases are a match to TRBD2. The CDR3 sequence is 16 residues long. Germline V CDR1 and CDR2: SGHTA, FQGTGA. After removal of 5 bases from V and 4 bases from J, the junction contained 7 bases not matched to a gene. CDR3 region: CASSPQLAGGLETQYF. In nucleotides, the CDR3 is TGTGCCAGCAGCCCCCAACTAGCGGGGGGGCTAGAGACCCAGTACTTC.

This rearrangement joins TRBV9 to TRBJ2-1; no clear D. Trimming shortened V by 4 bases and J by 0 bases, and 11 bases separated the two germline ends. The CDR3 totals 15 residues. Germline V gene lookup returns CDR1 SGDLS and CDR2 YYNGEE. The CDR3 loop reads CASSPRFYSYNEQFF. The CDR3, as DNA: TGTGCCAGCAGCCCCCGGTTCTACTCCTACAATGAGCAGTTCTTC.

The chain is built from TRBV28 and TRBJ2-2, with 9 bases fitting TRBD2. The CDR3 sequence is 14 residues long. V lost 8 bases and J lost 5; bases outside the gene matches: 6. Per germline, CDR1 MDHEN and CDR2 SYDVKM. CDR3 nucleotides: TGTGCCAGCCTTAGCGGGAGTAGGACCGGGGAGCTGTTTTTT. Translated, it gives CASLSGSRTGELFF.

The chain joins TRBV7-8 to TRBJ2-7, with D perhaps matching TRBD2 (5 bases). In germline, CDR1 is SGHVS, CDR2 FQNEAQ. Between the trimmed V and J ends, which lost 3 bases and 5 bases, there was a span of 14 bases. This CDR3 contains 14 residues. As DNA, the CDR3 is TGTGCCAGCAGCTTGGAGGTAGGGAAACACGAGCAGTACTTC. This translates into CASSLEVGKHEQYF.

CDR3 nucleotide sequence: TGTGCCAGCTCACCTTGGGGGGGTGCTAATCAGCCCCAGCATTTT. It translates to CASSPWGGANQPQHF. This chain joins TRBV18 and TRBJ1-5, with a possible D match to TRBD1 (5 bases). The CDR3 is made up of 15 amino acids. Germline CDR1 is KGHSH and CDR2 is LQKENI. Trimming stripped 3 bases from V and 4 bases from J, with 13 bases between.

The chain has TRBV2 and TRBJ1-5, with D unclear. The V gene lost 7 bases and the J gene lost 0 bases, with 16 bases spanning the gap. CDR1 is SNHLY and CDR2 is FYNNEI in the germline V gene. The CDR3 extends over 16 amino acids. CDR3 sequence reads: CASTGKGRSSNQPQHF. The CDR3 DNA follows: TGTGCCAGCACCGGCAAAGGGAGATCTAGCAATCAGCCCCAGCATTTT.

CDR3 sequence reads: CASSLYGTSLFTDTQYF. In DNA, the CDR3 is TGTGCCAGCAGTTTATACGGGACTAGCTTATTCACAGATACGCAGTATTTT. The V gene is TRBV27, the J gene TRBJ2-3; 9 bases align to TRBD2. V was clipped by 1 base and J by 2 bases; unmatched bases: 7. Germline assignment: CDR1 MNHEY and CDR2 SMNVEV (reference sequence). This CDR3 spans 17 amino acids.

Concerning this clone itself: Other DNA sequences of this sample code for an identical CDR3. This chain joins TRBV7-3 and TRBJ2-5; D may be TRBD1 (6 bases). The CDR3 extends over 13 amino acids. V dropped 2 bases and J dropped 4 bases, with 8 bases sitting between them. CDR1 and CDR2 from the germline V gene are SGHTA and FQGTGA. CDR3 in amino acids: CASSLDRLETQYF. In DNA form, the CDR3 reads TGTGCCAGCAGCTTAGACAGGTTAGAGACCCAGTACTTC.

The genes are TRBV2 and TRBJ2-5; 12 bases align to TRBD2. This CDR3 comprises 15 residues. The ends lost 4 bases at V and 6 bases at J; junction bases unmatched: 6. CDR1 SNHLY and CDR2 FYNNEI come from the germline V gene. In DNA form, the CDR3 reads TGTGCCAGCAGTGGGTCTAGCGGGAGGGAAAAGACCCAGTACTTC. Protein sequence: CASSGSSGREKTQYF.

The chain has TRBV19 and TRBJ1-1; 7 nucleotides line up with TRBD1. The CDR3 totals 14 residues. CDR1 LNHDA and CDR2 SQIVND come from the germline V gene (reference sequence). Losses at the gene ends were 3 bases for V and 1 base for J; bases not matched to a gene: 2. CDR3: CASSMRTGNTEAFF. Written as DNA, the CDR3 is TGTGCCAGTAGTATGAGGACAGGGAACACTGAAGCTTTCTTT.

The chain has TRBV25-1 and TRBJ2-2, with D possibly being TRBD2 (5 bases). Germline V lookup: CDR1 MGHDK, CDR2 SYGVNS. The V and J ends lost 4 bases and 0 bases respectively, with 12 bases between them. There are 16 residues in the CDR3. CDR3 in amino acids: CASSGRRGTNTGELFF. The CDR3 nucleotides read TGTGCCAGCAGTGGACGGAGAGGGACGAACACCGGGGAGCTGTTTTTT.

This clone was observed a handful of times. The CDR3 reads CASSSRGGVPGELFF. Written as DNA, the CDR3 is TGTGCCAGCAGCTCCCGGGGGGGGGTGCCTGGGGAGCTGTTTTTT. The rearrangement links TRBV7-9 to TRBJ2-2; 8 bases are shared with TRBD2. The CDR3 length is 15 residues. Germline CDR1 is SEHNR and CDR2 is FQNEAQ (reference sequence). V lost 4 bases and J lost 8; bases outside the gene matches: 9.